A selection of T cell receptor beta chains follows, all from one sample in a study of blood T cell repertoires in COVID-19. The repertoire was sequenced with immunoSEQ multiplex PCR; TCRdb's copy has only in-frame clones and lacks some. Of over 200,000 clones listed, 89% were seen once; the top ten hold around 6.5%. The source material was peripheral blood. These receptors originate from a man aged 55 to 70 who had recovered from COVID-19. The CDR3 runs from the conserved cysteine through the conserved F or W. Each record gives: D gene, J gene, clone size, V gene, CDR3 protein, CDR3 DNA. A D gene is named only where the DNA matches it firmly. Clone sizes are given selectively: once, few, many, or a class where the clone is expanded.

D: TRBD2; J: TRBJ2-4; size: -; V: TRBV5-8; CDR3: CASTGRSILAKNIQYF; DNA: TGTGCCAGCACCGGGAGGTCTATATTAGCCAAAAACATTCAGTACTTC
D: -; J: TRBJ1-2; size: -; V: TRBV19; CDR3: CASSRIYRASNYGYTF; DNA: TGTGCCAGTAGTCGAATTTACAGGGCCTCTAACTATGGCTACACCTTC
D: TRBD1; J: TRBJ2-6; size: -; V: TRBV19; CDR3: CASKVTGGGGANVLTF; DNA: TGTGCCAGTAAAGTCACAGGGGGCGGTGGGGCCAACGTCCTGACTTTC
D: -; J: TRBJ1-2; size: -; V: TRBV6-4; CDR3: CASSALYREGYGYTF; DNA: TGTGCCAGCAGTGCTCTTTACAGGGAGGGCTATGGCTACACCTTC
D: -; J: TRBJ2-1; size: -; V: TRBV7-8; CDR3: CASSSTGLRLDNEQFF; DNA: TGTGCCAGCAGCTCGACAGGCCTCAGGTTAGACAATGAGCAGTTCTTC
D: TRBD2; J: TRBJ2-1; size: -; V: TRBV5-4; CDR3: CASSSGLAGGNEQFF; DNA: TGTGCCAGCAGCTCGGGACTAGCGGGAGGGAATGAGCAGTTCTTC
D: -; J: TRBJ2-3; size: -; V: TRBV24-1; CDR3: CATSRSVTDTQYF; DNA: TGTGCCACCAGTCGTTCTGTCACAGATACGCAGTATTTT
D: -; J: TRBJ2-7; size: -; V: TRBV5-5; CDR3: CASSFIGGEQYF; DNA: TGTGCCAGCAGCTTCATAGGGGGAGAGCAGTACTTC
D: TRBD1; J: TRBJ1-1; size: -; V: TRBV3-1/TRBV3-2; CDR3: CASSQDRVGFEAFF; DNA: TGTGCCAGCAGCCAGGACAGGGTAGGGTTTGAAGCTTTCTTT
D: -; J: TRBJ1-2; size: few; V: TRBV28; CDR3: CASSWAYGYTF; DNA: TGTGCCAGCAGTTGGGCTTATGGCTACACCTTC
D: -; J: TRBJ1-6; size: -; V: TRBV14; CDR3: CASSPSELWSYNSPLHF; DNA: TGTGCCAGCAGCCCCAGCGAGCTGTGGTCCTATAATTCACCCCTCCACTTT
D: TRBD2; J: TRBJ2-5; size: -; V: TRBV7-2; CDR3: CASSKIAGWQETQYF; DNA: TGTGCCAGCAGCAAAATAGCGGGATGGCAAGAGACCCAGTACTTC
D: TRBD2; J: TRBJ2-1; size: -; V: TRBV30; CDR3: CAWRDKREGLYNEQFF; DNA: TGTGCCTGGAGAGATAAGCGGGAGGGACTTTACAATGAGCAGTTCTTC
D: -; J: TRBJ1-4; size: -; V: TRBV4-3; CDR3: CASSQELDSKNEKLFF; DNA: TGCGCCAGCAGCCAAGAACTCGACTCCAAGAATGAAAAACTGTTTTTT
D: -; J: TRBJ2-5; size: -; V: TRBV19; CDR3: CASSIGRTYGGETQYF; DNA: TGTGCCAGTAGTATAGGCCGGACCTACGGGGGAGAGACCCAGTACTTC
D: -; J: TRBJ1-5; size: -; V: TRBV2; CDR3: CASSSGQTVNQPQHF; DNA: TGTGCCAGCAGTTCCGGACAGACAGTCAATCAGCCCCAGCATTTT
D: -; J: TRBJ1-2; size: -; V: TRBV3-1/TRBV3-2; CDR3: CASSQVSNYGYTF; DNA: TGTGCCAGCAGCCAAGTGAGTAACTATGGCTACACCTTC
D: TRBD1; J: TRBJ1-1; size: -; V: TRBV7-9; CDR3: CASSSSGTGEKAFF; DNA: TGTGCCAGCAGCTCAAGCGGGACAGGGGAAAAAGCTTTCTTT
D: -; J: TRBJ2-7; size: -; V: TRBV9; CDR3: CASSVLASSYEQYF; DNA: TGTGCCAGCAGCGTATTAGCCTCCTCCTACGAGCAGTACTTC
D: -; J: TRBJ2-7; size: -; V: TRBV25-1; CDR3: CASSELPRGYEQYF; DNA: TGTGCCAGCAGTGAACTTCCCCGGGGTTACGAGCAGTACTTC
D: TRBD1; J: TRBJ1-1; size: once; V: TRBV2; CDR3: CASPRTGVNTEAFF; DNA: TGTGCCAGCCCGCGTACAGGGGTTAACACTGAAGCTTTCTTT
D: -; J: TRBJ1-2; size: once; V: TRBV5-1; CDR3: CASSRGTGGTNYGYTF; DNA: TGCGCCAGCAGCCGTGGGACCGGGGGGACTAACTATGGCTACACCTTC
D: -; J: TRBJ2-5; size: -; V: TRBV7-9; CDR3: CASSPEAKTQYF; DNA: TGTGCCAGCAGCCCCGAGGCCAAGACCCAGTACTTC
D: -; J: TRBJ2-2; size: -; V: TRBV7-9; CDR3: CASSLAGGGELFF; DNA: TGTGCCAGCAGCTTAGCCGGGGGCGGGGAGCTGTTTTTT
D: TRBD1; J: TRBJ1-2; size: -; V: TRBV10-3; CDR3: CAISVNRGEGYTF; DNA: TGTGCCATCAGTGTTAACAGGGGGGAAGGCTACACCTTC
D: TRBD2; J: TRBJ2-7; size: -; V: TRBV3-1/TRBV3-2; CDR3: CASSQGLAGDPPGQYF; DNA: TGTGCCAGCAGCCAAGGGTTAGCGGGGGACCCCCCCGGGCAGTACTTC
D: TRBD1; J: TRBJ1-1; size: once; V: TRBV15; CDR3: CATSSYRGVSNTEAFF; DNA: TGTGCCACCAGCAGTTACAGGGGTGTGTCGAACACTGAAGCTTTCTTT
D: -; J: TRBJ1-4; size: -; V: TRBV19; CDR3: CASSIWNRQSEKLFF; DNA: TGTGCCAGTAGTATATGGAACAGGCAGAGTGAAAAACTGTTTTTT
D: TRBD2; J: TRBJ2-1; size: -; V: TRBV10-3; CDR3: CAISEPGTSGGNEQFF; DNA: TGTGCCATCAGTGAACCGGGGACTAGCGGGGGCAATGAGCAGTTCTTC
D: TRBD2; J: TRBJ2-5; size: -; V: TRBV19; CDR3: CASSIGTSGRGKTQYF; DNA: TGTGCCAGTAGTATAGGGACTAGCGGGAGAGGGAAGACCCAGTACTTC
D: TRBD1; J: TRBJ1-3; size: once; V: TRBV5-1; CDR3: CASSSGQFSGNTIYF; DNA: TGCGCCAGCAGCTCGGGACAGTTCTCTGGAAACACCATATATTTT